This T cell receptor beta chain was retrieved from a study of CD8 T cells in ankylosing spondylitis. CDR3 length: 12 amino acids. Germline assignment: CDR1 SEHNR and CDR2 FQNEAQ (reference sequence). V was clipped by 0 bases and J by 10 bases, with 9 bases between them. This clonotype was recorded many times. MiXCR, run by TCRdb on the 5' RACE reads, gives a single entry per CDR3 protein. The data show roughly 69,000 distinct CDR3 sequences, under 5.5% seen once. The receptor was derived from a male donor with ankylosing spondylitis or in good health (not recorded which). V is TRBV7-9 and J is TRBJ1-1; D call uncertain. Sequencing was done on a sample of blood, either unsorted or a sorted T cell fraction (not recorded which). The CDR3 here is CASSLASVGAFF. CDR3 DNA: TGTGCCAGCAGCTTAGCTTCCGTGGGAGCTTTCTTT.